Each of the 29 T cell receptor beta chains below was sequenced from the same sample in a study of blood T cell repertoires in COVID-19. Clones were sequenced by immunoSEQ multiplex PCR, and TCRdb holds only the in-frame ones, with some missing. This table has about 380,000 clones, approximately 90% appearing once. Sequencing was done on a sample of PBMCs or T cells enriched from blood (not recorded which). These receptors all come from a woman aged 18 to 35 who had recovered from COVID-19.

This clone has only one observation. The chain employs TRBV6-2 or TRBV6-3 and TRBJ2-2; 11 positions agree with TRBD2. The V gene end was trimmed by 5 bases and the J gene end by 4 bases; junction bases not matched to a gene: 9. The CDR3 is 17 residues long. CDR1 and CDR2 (germline): MNHEY, SVGEGT. CDR3 sequence (DNA): TGTGCCAGCAGTGGCGTTAGCGGGGGGGCATTCACCGGGGAGCTGTTTTTT. It translates to CASSGVSGGAFTGELFF.

The J gene is TRBJ2-7, the V gene TRBV27, with D possibly being TRBD1 (5 bases). The ends were cut back, 5 bases at V and 7 bases at J, with 18 bases in the middle. CDR3 length equals 14 residues. Germline CDR1 reads MNHEY; CDR2 reads SMNVEV (reference sequence). The CDR3 sequence: CASSRFSRVVEQYF. In DNA, the CDR3 is TGTGCCAGCAGTCGATTTTCCAGGGTGGTAGAGCAGTACTTC.

CDR3 sequence: CASSPTGHNQPQHF. As DNA, the CDR3 is TGTGCCAGCAGCCCAACAGGGCACAATCAGCCCCAGCATTTT. V gene TRBV3-1 (or the pseudogene TRBV3-2) combines with J gene TRBJ1-5; a weak D match, TRBD1 (6 bases). V lost 4 bases and J 3 bases, leaving 10 bases between the germline ends. This CDR3 is 14 amino acids long. Germline CDR1 reads LGHDT; CDR2 reads YNNKEL (reference sequence).

This chain links TRBV5-4 with TRBJ2-2, with D unresolved. CDR1 and CDR2 (germline): SGHNT, YYREEE (reference sequence). V lost 4 bases to trimming and J lost 4 bases, with 20 bases between them. The CDR3 loop spans 17 amino acids. In nucleotides, the CDR3 is TGTGCCAGCAGCCGTCCTATTGGTCAAAAAAGCACCGGGGAGCTGTTTTTT. It yields the protein CASSRPIGQKSTGELFF.

DNA for the CDR3: TGTGCCAGCAGCTTTGGGCCCACTGGGGGCTACACCTTC. Encoded protein: CASSFGPTGGYTF. The J gene is TRBJ1-2, the V gene TRBV7-2; D is unclear. The CDR3 is 13 residues long. Looked up from germline, CDR1 is SGHTA and CDR2 is FQGNSA. The V end lost 3 bases, the J end lost 8 bases, and 13 bases lay between the germline ends.

In its sample, this clone was seen many times. The chain's CDR3 is CASSFSREAYF. In nucleotides, the CDR3 is TGTGCCAGCAGCTTCAGTAGGGAGGCGTACTTC. V is TRBV11-2 and J is TRBJ2-7; weak D call: TRBD2 (6 bases). Trimming shortened V by 3 bases and J by 12 bases, and 12 bases separated the two germline ends. The germline CDR1 and CDR2 sequences are SGHAT and FQNNGV. This CDR3 is built from 11 residues.

The gene calls are TRBV2 and TRBJ1-2; possibly TRBD1 for D (5 bases). This CDR3 spans 14 amino acids. Germline CDR1 and CDR2: SNHLY and FYNNEI. Trimming removed 4 bases at V and 2 bases at J, with 11 bases between. The CDR3 region is CASSAVRGNYGYTF. The CDR3 nucleotides are TGTGCCAGCAGTGCAGTCCGGGGGAACTATGGCTACACCTTC.

The J gene is TRBJ1-2, the V gene TRBV5-5; 10 bases are a match to TRBD1. Per germline, CDR1 SGHKS and CDR2 YYEKEE (reference sequence). CDR3 length: 15 amino acids. V lost 5 bases, J lost 5 bases, and 9 bases stayed unmatched. The CDR3 bases are TGTGCCAGCAGGCGTGCGGGACAGGGGTGGTATGGCTACACCTTC. The encoded protein is CASRRAGQGWYGYTF.

The chain uses TRBV7-9 and TRBJ2-5, with D unresolved. Germline V gives CDR1 SEHNR, CDR2 FQNEAQ (reference sequence). This CDR3 is built from 13 residues. V was pared by 2 bases and J by 5 bases, with 9 bases between. The CDR3 DNA is TGTGCCAGCAGCTTATCCGGTCCCGAGACCCAGTACTTC. Protein product: CASSLSGPETQYF.

The chain employs TRBV7-9 and TRBJ1-1; 7 bases map to TRBD1. The CDR3 extends over 14 amino acids. Trimming removed 4 bases from V and 4 bases from J; junction bases left unmatched: 6. Germline CDR1 and CDR2: SEHNR and FQNEAQ (reference sequence). The CDR3 is CASSYDRVGTEAFF. The CDR3 DNA reads as TGTGCCAGCAGCTATGACAGGGTGGGCACTGAAGCTTTCTTT.

The rearrangement uses TRBV10-2 and TRBJ2-7, with a possible D match to TRBD2 (6 bases). The germline V gene encodes CDR1 WSHSY and CDR2 SAAADI. The CDR3 extends over 12 amino acids. Trimming took 2 bases from V and 5 from J, leaving 7 bases between them. The CDR3 bases are TGCGCCAGCAGTGAGGCGGGGAACGAGCAGTACTTC. Its protein product is CASSEAGNEQYF.

DNA for the CDR3: TGTGCCAGCAGCTCCTTGCCTAGAAGCTCCTACAATGAGCAGTTCTTC. It yields the protein CASSSLPRSSYNEQFF. The chain joins TRBV7-9 to TRBJ2-1; D remains unclear. This CDR3 contains 16 residues. V gave up 4 bases and J gave up 0 bases, with 13 bases separating them. The germline CDR1 and CDR2 sequences are SEHNR and FQNEAQ (reference sequence).

This chain connects TRBV4-1 to TRBJ2-5, with D possibly being TRBD2 (7 bases). Germline assignment: CDR1 MGHRA and CDR2 YSYEKL. V was trimmed by 0 bases and J by 5 bases, leaving 13 bases between them. CDR3 length: 15 amino acids. DNA for the CDR3: TGCGCCAGCAGCCAAGAGGTACAGGGAGGGGAGACCCAGTACTTC. This sequence encodes CASSQEVQGGETQYF.

This chain links TRBV7-6 with TRBJ2-5; 15 bases map to TRBD2. This CDR3 has 18 amino acids. CDR1 and CDR2 (germline): SGHVS, FNYEAQ. J lost 2 bases, V lost 5 bases, and 9 bases had no gene match. The CDR3 is CASSLGTSGGLQQETQYF. The CDR3 DNA reads as TGTGCCAGCAGCCTCGGGACTAGCGGGGGGCTTCAACAAGAGACCCAGTACTTC.

The chain couples TRBV30 to TRBJ2-7; 8 nucleotides line up with TRBD1. Germline lookup yields CDR1 GTSNPN and CDR2 SVGIG (reference sequence). The V gene end was trimmed by 5 bases and the J gene end by 0 bases; junction bases not matched to a gene: 3. The CDR3 runs to 13 residues. Here the CDR3 DNA reads TGTGCCTGGCAGACAGGGGTCTCCTACGAGCAGTACTTC. Residues: CAWQTGVSYEQYF.

The V gene is TRBV3-1 (or the pseudogene TRBV3-2), the J gene TRBJ2-5, with 12 bases fitting TRBD2. The CDR3 is 17 residues long. Germline V CDR1 and CDR2: LGHDT, YNNKEL (reference sequence). V was clipped by 4 bases and J by 5 bases; unmatched bases: 11. For the CDR3, the DNA is TGTGCCAGCAGCCGGCGAGGCCTAGCGGGGGGGTGGGAGACCCAGTACTTC. Its protein product is CASSRRGLAGGWETQYF.

The V and J genes are TRBV16 and TRBJ2-2; 11 bases fit TRBD1. The CDR3 spans 18 residues. The V gene's germline CDR1 is KGHSY and CDR2 FQNENV. Trimming took 7 bases from V and 6 from J; bases not matched to a gene: 16. The CDR3 loop is CASIPLKDRGRRAGELFF. The CDR3 DNA sequence: TGTGCCAGCATCCCGTTAAAGGACAGGGGGCGCCGTGCCGGGGAGCTGTTTTTT.

The chain carries TRBV11-2 and TRBJ2-3; D is perhaps TRBD2 (6 bases). Trimming cost V 1 base and J 0 bases, with 8 bases left between them. The germline V gene encodes CDR1 SGHAT and CDR2 FQNNGV. The CDR3 sequence is 15 residues long. CDR3 sequence (DNA): TGTGCCAGCAGCTTAGGGACTAAAAGCACAGATACGCAGTATTTT. Translation gives CASSLGTKSTDTQYF.

V usage is TRBV6-5 and J usage is TRBJ1-2; TRBD1 matches 8 bases. V lost 6 bases, J lost 0 bases, and 6 bases stayed unmatched. CDR1 MNHEY and CDR2 SVGAGI come from the germline V gene. CDR3 size: 15 residues. CDR3 sequence (DNA): TGTGCCAGCAGGACCGGACAGGGATCTAACTATGGCTACACCTTC. Protein: CASRTGQGSNYGYTF.

This clone showed up just a few times. The chain has TRBV5-1 and TRBJ2-7; D remains unclear. The V gene's germline CDR1 is SGHRS and CDR2 YFSETQ. This CDR3 spans 15 amino acids. V dropped 0 bases and J dropped 0 bases, with 10 bases sitting between them. The CDR3 here is CASSLAGSYSYEQYF. In DNA, the CDR3 is TGCGCCAGCAGCTTGGCCGGGTCCTACTCCTACGAGCAGTACTTC.

This chain uses TRBV2 with TRBJ2-7; unclear D gene. The CDR3 length is 13 residues. Trimming removed 4 bases at V and 2 bases at J, with 9 bases between. Germline V gene data show CDR1 as SNHLY and CDR2 as FYNNEI. CDR3 sequence reads: CASSGSGAYEQYF. DNA of the CDR3: TGTGCCAGCAGTGGATCCGGTGCCTACGAGCAGTACTTC.

V and J are TRBV28 and TRBJ1-4, with D maybe TRBD1 (5 bases). The CDR3 runs to 14 residues. Germline CDR1 is MDHEN and CDR2 is SYDVKM. V was trimmed by 7 bases and J by 9 bases, leaving 18 bases between them. This chain's CDR3 is CASTRPGRGQKLFF. CDR3 coding DNA: TGTGCCAGCACCCGACCGGGGAGGGGACAAAAACTGTTTTTT.

Of note for this clone: This same CDR3 is encoded by further DNA sequences in the sample. V and J are TRBV18 and TRBJ1-2, with 7 bases lining up with TRBD1. There are 15 residues in the CDR3. The V and J ends lost 3 bases and 0 bases, in that order; junction bases with no gene match: 4. In germline, CDR1 is KGHSH, CDR2 LQKENI. The CDR3: CASSPRQGANYGYTF. As DNA, the CDR3 is TGTGCCAGCTCACCCAGACAGGGAGCTAACTATGGCTACACCTTC.

The chain joins TRBV19 to TRBJ2-3; TRBD2 agrees at 11 bases. Germline V lookup: CDR1 LNHDA, CDR2 SQIVND (reference sequence). This CDR3 spans 15 amino acids. J gave up 3 bases and V 7 bases, and 6 bases lay outside the gene matches. CDR3 sequence reads: CASNSLAGVTDTQYF. The CDR3 DNA follows: TGTGCCAGTAACTCACTAGCGGGGGTTACAGATACGCAGTATTTT. Based on the CDR3 plus reference TRBV19 and TRBJ2-3, the full variable domain is DGGITQSPKYLFRKEGQNVTLSCEQNLNHDAMYWYRQDPGQGLRLIYYSQIVNDFQKGDIAEGYSVSREKKESFPLTVTSAQKNPTAFYLCASNSLAGVTDTQYFGPGTRLTVL.

This clone was recorded once. The J gene is TRBJ1-2, the V gene TRBV4-1; 8 positions match TRBD1. Germline V gene sequence: CDR1 MGHRA, CDR2 YSYEKL. This CDR3 has 15 residues. The V and J ends lost 0 bases and 3 bases, in that order; junction bases with no gene match: 3. As DNA, the CDR3 is TGCGCCAGCAGCCAAGATCAGGGGGCCTACTATGGCTACACCTTC. It is translated as CASSQDQGAYYGYTF.

The genes are TRBV7-8 and TRBJ1-1; D might be TRBD1 (5 bases). From germline, CDR1 is SGHVS and CDR2 FQNEAQ. Trimming shortened V by 1 base and J by 8 bases, and 11 bases separated the two germline ends. The CDR3 length is 13 residues. The CDR3 region has the DNA TGTGCCAGCAGCTTAGTAAGTACAGGAGAAGCTTTCTTT. Translating gives CASSLVSTGEAFF.

Concerning this clone itself: Other DNA sequences in the same sample also yield this CDR3. The genes are TRBV3-1 (or the pseudogene TRBV3-2) and TRBJ1-2; 9 nucleotides match TRBD1. V dropped 3 bases and J dropped 8; count of bases not matched to a gene: 4. The CDR3 runs to 13 residues. Per the germline V gene, CDR1 is LGHDT and CDR2 is YNNKEL (reference sequence). The CDR3: CASSQGQGWGYTF. CDR3 nucleotide sequence: TGTGCCAGCAGCCAGGGACAGGGCTGGGGCTACACCTTC.

The V and J genes are TRBV7-9 and TRBJ1-1; TRBD1 aligns across 8 bases. This CDR3 has 15 residues. V gave up 2 bases and J gave up 1 base; unmatched junction bases: 3. Germline V gives CDR1 SEHNR, CDR2 FQNEAQ (reference sequence). The CDR3 is CASSLQGTGNTEAFF. CDR3 nucleotides: TGTGCCAGCAGCTTACAGGGGACAGGGAACACTGAAGCTTTCTTT.

V is TRBV2 and J is TRBJ1-2, with unresolved D. The CDR3 loop spans 12 amino acids. Between the trimmed V and J ends, which lost 11 bases and 6 bases, there was a span of 16 bases. The germline gives CDR1 SNHLY, CDR2 FYNNEI. The CDR3 protein is CASSRHLDGYTF. The DNA of the CDR3 is TGTGCCTCCAGTCGACACCTTGATGGCTACACCTTC.